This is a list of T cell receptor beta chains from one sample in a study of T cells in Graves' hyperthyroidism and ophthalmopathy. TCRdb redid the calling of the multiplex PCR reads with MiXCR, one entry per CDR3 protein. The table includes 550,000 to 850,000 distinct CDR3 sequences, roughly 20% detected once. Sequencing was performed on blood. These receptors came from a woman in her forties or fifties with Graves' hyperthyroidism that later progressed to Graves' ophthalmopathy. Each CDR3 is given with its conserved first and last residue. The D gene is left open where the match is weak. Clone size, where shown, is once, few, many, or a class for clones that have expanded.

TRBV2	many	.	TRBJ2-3	CASSDSSSVSTDTQYF	TGTGCCAGCAGTGATTCTAGCAGTGTTAGCACAGATACGCAGTATTTT
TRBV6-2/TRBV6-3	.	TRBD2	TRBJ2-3	CASRNSGGAADTQYF	TGTGCCAGCAGAAATAGCGGGGGGGCGGCAGATACGCAGTATTTT
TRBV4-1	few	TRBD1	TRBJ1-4	CASSQVRQGDEKLFF	TGCGCCAGCAGCCAAGTCCGGCAGGGGGATGAAAAACTGTTTTTT
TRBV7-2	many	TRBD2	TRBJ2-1	CASSLYVLSGGSGIDEQFF	TGTGCCAGCAGCTTATACGTGTTGAGCGGGGGGTCCGGGATCGATGAGCAGTTCTTC
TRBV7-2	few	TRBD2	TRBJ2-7	CASSLSLSSGDSYEQYF	TGTGCCAGCAGCTTATCTTTGTCTAGCGGGGACTCCTACGAGCAGTACTTC
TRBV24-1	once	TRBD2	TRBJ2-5	CATSGPGLLAGGFQETQYF	TGTGCCACCAGTGGCCCCGGTTTACTAGCGGGGGGGTTCCAAGAGACCCAGTACTTC
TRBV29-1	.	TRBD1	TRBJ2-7	CSVKGQGSYEQYF	TGCAGCGTAAAGGGACAGGGCTCCTACGAGCAGTACTTC
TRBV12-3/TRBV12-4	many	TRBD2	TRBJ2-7	CASSASGGPYEQYF	TGTGCCAGCAGTGCTAGCGGGGGGCCCTACGAGCAGTACTTC
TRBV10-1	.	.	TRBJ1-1	CASSESGRGANTEAFF	TGCGCCAGCAGTGAGTCGGGCAGGGGAGCGAACACTGAAGCTTTCTTT
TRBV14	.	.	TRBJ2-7	CASSQFSGGYKQYF	TGTGCCAGCAGCCAATTTTCTGGAGGCTACAAGCAGTACTTC
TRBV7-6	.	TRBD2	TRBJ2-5	CASSRLADNQETQYF	TGTGCCAGCAGTCGACTAGCAGATAACCAAGAGACCCAGTACTTC
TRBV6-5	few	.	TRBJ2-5	CASSYGQNLYQETQYF	TGTGCCAGCAGTTACGGGCAAAACCTGTACCAAGAGACCCAGTACTTC
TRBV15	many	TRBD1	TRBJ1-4	CATNPGGHGTNEKLFF	TGTGCCACCAACCCAGGGGGGCACGGAACTAATGAAAAACTGTTTTTT
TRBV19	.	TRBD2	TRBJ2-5	CASSIVTPAGLAGYQETQYF	TGTGCCAGTAGTATAGTCACTCCCGCCGGACTAGCGGGGTACCAAGAGACCCAGTACTTC
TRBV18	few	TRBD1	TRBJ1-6	CASSPQGALNSPLHF	TGTGCCAGCTCACCACAGGGGGCCCTTAATTCACCCCTCCACTTT
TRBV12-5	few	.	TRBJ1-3	CASGLAGLGWENTIYF	TGTGCTAGTGGTTTGGCGGGCCTAGGTTGGGAAAACACCATATATTTT
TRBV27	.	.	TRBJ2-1	CASSSTVEQFF	TGTGCCAGCAGTTCGACAGTTGAGCAGTTCTTC
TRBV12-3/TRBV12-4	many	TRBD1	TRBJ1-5	CASSFTGANSNQPQHF	TGTGCCAGCAGTTTCACAGGGGCTAATAGCAATCAGCCCCAGCATTTT
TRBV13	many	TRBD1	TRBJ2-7	CASSSRGQGLYEQYF	TGTGCCAGCAGCTCCCGGGGACAGGGCCTCTACGAGCAGTACTTC
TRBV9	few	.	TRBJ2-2	CASSVVTGFVTGELFF	TGTGCCAGCAGCGTAGTAACAGGGTTCGTCACCGGGGAGCTGTTTTTT
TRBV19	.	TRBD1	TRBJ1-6	CASRDRGRSPPHF	TGTGCCAGTAGAGACAGGGGGCGGTCACCCCCCCACTTT
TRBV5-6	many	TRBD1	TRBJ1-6	CASSLGSGGVNSPLHF	TGTGCCAGCAGCTTGGGCTCAGGGGGCGTGAATTCACCCCTCCACTTT
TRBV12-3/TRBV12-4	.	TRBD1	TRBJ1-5	CASRAQGGNQPQHF	TGTGCCAGCAGGGCTCAGGGGGGCAATCAGCCCCAGCATTTT
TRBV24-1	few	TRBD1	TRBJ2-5	CATAGTEETQYF	TGTGCCACCGCCGGGACAGAAGAGACCCAGTACTTC
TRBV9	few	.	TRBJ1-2	CASSVDGDFNYGYTF	TGTGCCAGCAGCGTAGATGGGGATTTTAACTATGGCTACACCTTC
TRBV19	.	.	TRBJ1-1	CASSIFFGLNTEAFF	TGTGCCAGTAGTATCTTCTTTGGGTTGAACACTGAAGCTTTCTTT
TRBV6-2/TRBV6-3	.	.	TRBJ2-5	CASSSGAALGTQYF	TGTGCCAGCTCCTCCGGGGCTGCCCTGGGGACCCAGTACTTC
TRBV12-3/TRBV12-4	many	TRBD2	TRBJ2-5	CASSLIKGLEAETQYF	TGTGCCAGCAGTTTAATAAAGGGACTAGAGGCAGAGACCCAGTACTTC
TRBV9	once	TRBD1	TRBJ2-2	CASSSRTGDNTGELFF	TGTGCCAGCAGCTCCCGGACAGGGGATAACACCGGGGAGCTGTTTTTT